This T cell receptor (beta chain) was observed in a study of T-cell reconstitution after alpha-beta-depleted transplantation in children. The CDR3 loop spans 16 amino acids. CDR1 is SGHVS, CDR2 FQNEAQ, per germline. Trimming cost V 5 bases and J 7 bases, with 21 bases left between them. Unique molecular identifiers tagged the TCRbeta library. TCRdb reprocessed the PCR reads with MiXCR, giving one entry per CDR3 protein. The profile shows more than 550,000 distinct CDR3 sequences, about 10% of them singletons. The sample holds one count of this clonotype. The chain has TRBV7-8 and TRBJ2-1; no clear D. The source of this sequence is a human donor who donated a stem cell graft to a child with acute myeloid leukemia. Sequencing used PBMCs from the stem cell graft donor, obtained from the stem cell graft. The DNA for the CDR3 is TGTGCCAGCAGCACGATAACTGGTTTGGTGTTGAATGAGCAGTTCTTC. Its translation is CASSTITGLVLNEQFF.